Given below is one TCR beta chain in context. Treatment here: oral pan-JAK inhibitor, 5-10 mg twice daily. These data are taken from a study of CD8+ T cells in alopecia areata. The V gene lost 5 bases and the J gene lost 0 bases, with 8 bases spanning the gap. Germline CDR1 reads SGHTA; CDR2 reads FQGNSA. The CDR3 is 13 residues long. Extracted RNA was reverse transcribed, and the resulting cDNA served as sequencing template. Clones were sequenced by immunoSEQ multiplex PCR, and TCRdb holds only the in-frame ones, with some missing. The sample has approximately 150,000 clones, approximately 62% seen once.

The material was CD4+ T cells sorted from blood, obtained at week 24, from a patient treated with tofacitinib. The chain uses TRBV7-2 and TRBJ2-7; D is unclear. The TCR was taken from a human donor with alopecia areata. CDR3 in DNA: TGTGCCAGCAGCACGACCCACTCCTACGAGCAGTACTTC. It codes for CASSTTHSYEQYF.